The next 9 T cell receptor beta chains were all read from a single sample in a study of T-cell reconstitution after alpha-beta-depleted transplantation in children. Preparing the TCRbeta library involved the use of unique molecular identifiers. TCRdb re-analysed the PCR reads in MiXCR, keeping a single row per CDR3 protein. The sample includes approximately 640,000 distinct CDR3 sequences, about 15% of them seen just once. Here the sequenced sample was PBMCs from the stem cell graft donor, taken from the stem cell graft. The source of these receptors is a human donor who donated a stem cell graft to a child with acute myeloid leukemia.

The chain combines TRBV7-2 with TRBJ1-1; D is ambiguous. There are 15 residues in the CDR3. The germline V gene encodes CDR1 SGHTA and CDR2 FQGNSA. With 4 bases removed from V and 1 base from J, the gap between germline ends came to 13 bases. CDR3 residues: CASSSRHLGNTEAFF. CDR3 nucleotide sequence: TGTGCCAGCAGCTCCCGACACCTTGGGAACACTGAAGCTTTCTTT.

This clonotype was counted many times. The CDR3 protein is CASSLGEYYEQYF. The DNA of the CDR3 is TGTGCCAGCAGTTTAGGGGAGTACTACGAGCAGTACTTC. The chain recombines TRBV27 with TRBJ2-7; maybe TRBD2 (5 bases). CDR1 and CDR2 (germline): MNHEY, SMNVEV (reference sequence). The CDR3 runs to 13 residues. Trimming pared 2 bases from V and 3 bases from J, leaving 8 bases between.

This clonotype has more than one count but fewer than ten. V and J are TRBV7-3 and TRBJ2-1, with TRBD2 matching over 8 bases. The CDR3 is 15 amino acids. V dropped 2 bases and J dropped 5; count of bases not matched to a gene: 5. Germline CDR1 SGHTA, CDR2 FQGTGA. CDR3 loop: CASSLFPGGDNEQFF. The CDR3 region has the DNA TGTGCCAGCAGCTTATTTCCGGGGGGGGACAATGAGCAGTTCTTC.

This clonotype was detected many times. CDR3 region: CSARGTSGGQETQYF. The CDR3 DNA is TGCAGTGCTAGGGGGACTAGCGGGGGGCAAGAGACCCAGTACTTC. This chain joins TRBV20-1 and TRBJ2-5; 15 nucleotides match TRBD2. The CDR3 loop spans 15 amino acids. Germline lookup yields CDR1 DFQATT and CDR2 SNEGSKA (reference sequence). Trimming took 3 bases from V and 2 from J; bases not matched to a gene: 1.

The chain uses TRBV5-1 and TRBJ2-1, with no clear D. Germline CDR1 reads SGHRS; CDR2 reads YFSETQ. Trimming removed 0 bases from V and 9 bases from J, with 10 bases in between. The CDR3 length is 13 residues. The CDR3: CASSLVVVTEQFF. CDR3 nucleotides: TGCGCCAGCAGCTTGGTTGTGGTAACTGAGCAGTTCTTC.

The chain couples TRBV6-2 or TRBV6-3 to TRBJ2-7; 8 bases are shared with TRBD1. V lost 6 bases and J lost 3; bases outside the gene matches: 4. CDR3 size: 13 residues. Germline CDR1 and CDR2: MNHEY and SVGEGT. CDR3 protein: CASRGQGYYEQYV. The CDR3 nucleotides read TGTGCCAGCAGAGGACAGGGTTACTACGAGCAGTACGTC.

In this sample, this clonotype turned up many times. The chain employs TRBV20-1 and TRBJ2-1; 13 bases are a match to TRBD2. The ends lost 6 bases at V and 7 bases at J; junction bases unmatched: 6. The CDR3 is 14 residues long. CDR1 is DFQATT and CDR2 is SNEGSKA in the germline V gene (reference sequence). The CDR3 coding sequence is TGCAGTGCAACCGGGACTAGCGGGGAAAATGAGCAGTTCTTC. Protein sequence: CSATGTSGENEQFF.

This clonotype came up a few times. The V call is TRBV20-1, the J call TRBJ2-3; D remains ambiguous. V was clipped by 5 bases and J by 0 bases, with 12 bases between them. The CDR3 extends over 14 amino acids. CDR1 DFQATT and CDR2 SNEGSKA come from the germline V gene (reference sequence). The DNA for the CDR3 is TGCAGTGCTCCTCCTAGTCCCAGCACAGATACGCAGTATTTT. This translates into CSAPPSPSTDTQYF.

The chain recombines TRBV5-6 with TRBJ2-7; D uncertain. Germline CDR1 reads SGHDT; CDR2 reads YYEEEE. This CDR3 is 15 amino acids long. V lost 5 bases, J lost 3 bases, and 18 bases lay in between. CDR3 region: CASSAGDNRFYEQYF. DNA of the CDR3: TGTGCCAGCAGTGCAGGTGATAACAGATTCTACGAGCAGTACTTC.